This TCR beta chain comes out of a study of blood T cell repertoires in COVID-19. Study context: T cells, B-cell-depleted T cells, or PBMCs supplied cDNA or gDNA.

There are 14 residues in the CDR3. Germline V gene data show CDR1 as MDHEN and CDR2 as SYDVKM. Between the trimmed V and J ends, which lost 4 bases and 5 bases, there was a span of 12 bases. The authors' processing: Scientists estimated how many nucleated cells there were by amplifying reference gene primers. Sequencing was performed with immunoSEQ multiplex PCR; in TCRdb, only in-frame clones are kept and a portion is missing. V, J and clone size are those of that table, while D and trimming were read from the DNA. Of some 220,000 clones detected, around 85% appear once; the ten largest clones hold roughly 2.2%. It was during active infection that Seattle patients were enrolled and then longitudinally followed.

Material for sequencing was peripheral blood. The sequence came from a woman in her sixties or seventies with COVID-19, enrolled during active disease. This chain joins TRBV28 and TRBJ1-5; D may be TRBD1 (5 bases). The chain's CDR3 is CASSSPVGHQPQHF. The CDR3 region has the DNA TGTGCCAGCAGTTCCCCGGTGGGGCATCAGCCCCAGCATTTT.